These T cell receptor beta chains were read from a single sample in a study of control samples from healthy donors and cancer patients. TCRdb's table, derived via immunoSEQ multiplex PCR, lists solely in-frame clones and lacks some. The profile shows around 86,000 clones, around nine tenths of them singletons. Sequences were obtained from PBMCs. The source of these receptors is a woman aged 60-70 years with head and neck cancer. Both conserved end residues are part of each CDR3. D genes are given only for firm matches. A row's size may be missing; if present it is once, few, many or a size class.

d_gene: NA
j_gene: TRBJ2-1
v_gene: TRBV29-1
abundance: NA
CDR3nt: TGCAGCACACCATTGGGGGCGGGAGCCTACAATGAGCAGTTCTTC
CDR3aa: CSTPLGAGAYNEQFF

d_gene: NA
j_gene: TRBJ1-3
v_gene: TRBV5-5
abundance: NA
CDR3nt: TGTGCCAGCACGCTACACGGGGGAAACTCTGGAAACACCATATATTTT
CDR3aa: CASTLHGGNSGNTIYF

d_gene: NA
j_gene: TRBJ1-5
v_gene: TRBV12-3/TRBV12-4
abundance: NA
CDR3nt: TGTGCCAGCAGCAATCAAGGCCCTCACCAGCATTTT
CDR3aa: CASSNQGPHQHF

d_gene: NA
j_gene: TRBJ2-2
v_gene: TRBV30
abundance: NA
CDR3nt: TGTGCCTGGACGGGTCAGGTTACCCTGGGAACCGGGGAGCTGTTTTTT
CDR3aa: CAWTGQVTLGTGELFF

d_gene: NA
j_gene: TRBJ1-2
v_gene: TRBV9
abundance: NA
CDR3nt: TGTGCCAGCAGCGCCCACTGGACAGTTCGAGACCACTATGGCTACACCTTC
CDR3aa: CASSAHWTVRDHYGYTF

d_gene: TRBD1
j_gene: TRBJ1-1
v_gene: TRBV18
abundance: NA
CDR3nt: TGTGCCAGCTCACCAACTGACAGGGTGGCCACTGAAGCTTTCTTT
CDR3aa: CASSPTDRVATEAFF

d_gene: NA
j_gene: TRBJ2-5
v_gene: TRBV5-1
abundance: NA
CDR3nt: TGCGCCAGCAGCCGGGACCCCCAAGAGACCCAGTACTTC
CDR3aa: CASSRDPQETQYF

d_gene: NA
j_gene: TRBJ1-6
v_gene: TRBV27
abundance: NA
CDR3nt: TGTGCCAGCAGTATACGGACAGACCCGAGACGTAATTCACCCCTCCACTTT
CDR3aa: CASSIRTDPRRNSPLHF

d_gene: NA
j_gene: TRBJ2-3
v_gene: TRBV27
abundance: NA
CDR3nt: TGTGCCAGCAGTTTACGGCAGGGCACGCAGTATTTT
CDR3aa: CASSLRQGTQYF

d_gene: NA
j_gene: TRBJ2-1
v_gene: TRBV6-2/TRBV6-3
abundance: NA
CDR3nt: TGTGCCAGCAGTTATCTCGGGGTCACTTTGTTCTTC
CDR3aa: CASSYLGVTLFF

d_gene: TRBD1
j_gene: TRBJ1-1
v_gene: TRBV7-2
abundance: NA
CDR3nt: TGTGCCAGCAGCCTACGTCCCGGGACAGGGATGAACACTGAAGCTTTCTTT
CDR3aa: CASSLRPGTGMNTEAFF

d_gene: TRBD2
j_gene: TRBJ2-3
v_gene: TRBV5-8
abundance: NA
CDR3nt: TGTGCCAGCAGCTTGAGCGGGGCCACAGATACGCAGTATTTT
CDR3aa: CASSLSGATDTQYF

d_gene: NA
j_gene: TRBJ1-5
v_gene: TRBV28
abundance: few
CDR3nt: TGTGCCAGCAGTTTATCGGCAGGAGGTAATCAGCCCCAGCATTTT
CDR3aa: CASSLSAGGNQPQHF

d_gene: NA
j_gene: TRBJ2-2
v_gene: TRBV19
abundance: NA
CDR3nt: TGTGCCAGTAGTACGGTAGGGGGGTACACCGGGGAGCTGTTTTTT
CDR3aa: CASSTVGGYTGELFF

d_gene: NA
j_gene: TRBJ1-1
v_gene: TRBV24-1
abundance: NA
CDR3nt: TGTGCCACCAGTGATTTGCGCCACAGGGCCACTGAAGCTTTCTTT
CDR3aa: CATSDLRHRATEAFF

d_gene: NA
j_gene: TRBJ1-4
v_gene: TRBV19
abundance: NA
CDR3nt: TGTGCCAGTAGTATAGAGGCAGGAAAACTGTTTTTT
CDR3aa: CASSIEAGKLFF

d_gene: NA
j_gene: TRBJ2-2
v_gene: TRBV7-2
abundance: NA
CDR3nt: TGTGCCAGCAGCTTATCTTCAGGGGCCACCGGGGAGCTGTTTTTT
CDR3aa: CASSLSSGATGELFF

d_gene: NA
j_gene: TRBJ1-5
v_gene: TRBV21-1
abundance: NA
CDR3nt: TGTGCCAGCAGCAAATGGGGGACAGGGCAGTATCAGCCCCAGCATTTT
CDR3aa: CASSKWGTGQYQPQHF

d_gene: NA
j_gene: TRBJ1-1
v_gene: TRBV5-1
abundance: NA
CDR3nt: TGCGCCAGCAGAGGAATCGGACAGTTGAACACTGAAGCTTTCTTT
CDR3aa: CASRGIGQLNTEAFF

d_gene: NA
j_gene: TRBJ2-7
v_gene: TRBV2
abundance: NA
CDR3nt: TGTGCCAGCAGGGCCACCTTTTATTACGAGCAGTACTTC
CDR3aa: CASRATFYYEQYF

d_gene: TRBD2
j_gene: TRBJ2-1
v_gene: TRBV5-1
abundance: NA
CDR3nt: TGCGCCAGCAGCTTTTTGACGACCTTCTCCCACATAGCGGGAGGGAGATACAATGAGCAGTTCTTC
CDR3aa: CASSFLTTFSHIAGGRYNEQFF

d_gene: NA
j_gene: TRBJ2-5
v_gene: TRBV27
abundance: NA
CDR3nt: TGTGCCAGCAGTTCGATCCCTATGGAGACCCAGTACTTC
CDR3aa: CASSSIPMETQYF

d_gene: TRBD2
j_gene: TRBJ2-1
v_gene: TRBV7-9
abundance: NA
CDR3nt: TGTGCCAGCAGCTTAGCTGGCGGGGGAGCCTACAATGAGCAGTTCTTC
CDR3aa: CASSLAGGGAYNEQFF

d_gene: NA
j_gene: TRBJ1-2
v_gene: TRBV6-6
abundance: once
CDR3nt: TGTGCCAGCAGACCTAGGGAAGCTGGTAACTATGGCTACACCTTC
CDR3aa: CASRPREAGNYGYTF

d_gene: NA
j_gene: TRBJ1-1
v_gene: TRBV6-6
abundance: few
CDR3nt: TGTGCCAGCAGTTACGTAATGAACACTGAAGCTTTCTTT
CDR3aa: CASSYVMNTEAFF

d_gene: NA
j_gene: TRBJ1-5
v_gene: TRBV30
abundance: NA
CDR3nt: TGTGCCTGGGGGGACACCCGCAATCAGCCCCAGCATTTT
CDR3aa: CAWGDTRNQPQHF

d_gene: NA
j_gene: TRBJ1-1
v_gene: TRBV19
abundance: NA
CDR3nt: TGTGCCAGTAGTATAGGAGAAATGAACACTGAAGCTTTCTTT
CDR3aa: CASSIGEMNTEAFF

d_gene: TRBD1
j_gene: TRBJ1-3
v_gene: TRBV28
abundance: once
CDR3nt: TGTGCCAGCAGCCGAGCCGGGACAGTCTCTGGAAACACCATATATTTT
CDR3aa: CASSRAGTVSGNTIYF

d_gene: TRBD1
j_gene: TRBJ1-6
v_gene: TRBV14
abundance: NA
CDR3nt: TGTGCCAGCAGCCAAGATGGACAGGGAAATAATTCACCCCTCCACTTT
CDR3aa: CASSQDGQGNNSPLHF

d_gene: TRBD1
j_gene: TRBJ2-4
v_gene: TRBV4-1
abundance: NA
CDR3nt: TGCGCCAGCAGCCCGGGACAGGGAGCCAAAAACATTCAGTACTTC
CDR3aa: CASSPGQGAKNIQYF

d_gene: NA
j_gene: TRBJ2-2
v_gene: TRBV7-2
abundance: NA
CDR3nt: TGTGCCAGCAGCTTCTCTGCCAGGGGTATCGCCGGGGAGCTGTTTTTT
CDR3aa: CASSFSARGIAGELFF

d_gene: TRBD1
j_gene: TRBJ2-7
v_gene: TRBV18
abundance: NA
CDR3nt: TGTGCCAGCTCACCCCAGATGGGACAGTCCTACGAGCAGTACTTC
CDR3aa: CASSPQMGQSYEQYF

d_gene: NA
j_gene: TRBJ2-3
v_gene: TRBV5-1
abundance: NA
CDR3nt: TGCGCCAGCAGGGGAATTCCTAGCACAGATACGCAGTATTTT
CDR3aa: CASRGIPSTDTQYF

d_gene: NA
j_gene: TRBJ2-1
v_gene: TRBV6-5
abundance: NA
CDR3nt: TGTGCCAGCAGTCCTGCTGGGACGGTTGAGTTCTTC
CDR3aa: CASSPAGTVEFF

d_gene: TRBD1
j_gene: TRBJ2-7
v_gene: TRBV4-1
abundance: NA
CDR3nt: TGCGCCAGCAGCCAAGCTCCGACAGGGGCCTCCTACGAGCAGTACTTC
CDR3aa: CASSQAPTGASYEQYF

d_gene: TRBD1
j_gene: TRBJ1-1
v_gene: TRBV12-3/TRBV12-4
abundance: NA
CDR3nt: TGTGCCAGCACCTCGGGACAGGGATCTTTCTTT
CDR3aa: CASTSGQGSFF

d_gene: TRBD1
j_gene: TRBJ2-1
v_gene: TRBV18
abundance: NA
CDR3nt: TGTGCCAGCGCAACCGGGACAGGGACCTACAATGAGCAGTTCTTC
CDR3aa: CASATGTGTYNEQFF

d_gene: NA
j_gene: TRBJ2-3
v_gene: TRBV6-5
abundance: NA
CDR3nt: TGTGCCAGTTCACGGCAGGGAGCAGATACGCAGTATTTT
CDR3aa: CASSRQGADTQYF

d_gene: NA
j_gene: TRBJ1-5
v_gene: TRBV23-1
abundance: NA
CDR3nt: TGCGCCAGCAGTCAATTCTCGGGGACACCTTATAGCAATCAGCCCCAGCATTTT
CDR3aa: CASSQFSGTPYSNQPQHF

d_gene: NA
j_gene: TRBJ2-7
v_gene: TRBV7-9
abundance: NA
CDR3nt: TGTGCCAGCAGCCCCCCAGGAGGAGCACTCCCCCCCTACGAGCAGTACTTC
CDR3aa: CASSPPGGALPPYEQYF

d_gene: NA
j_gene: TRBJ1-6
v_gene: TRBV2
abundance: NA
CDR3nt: TGTGCCAGCAGGGCAACAGGGATTTCACCCCTCCACTTT
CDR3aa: CASRATGISPLHF

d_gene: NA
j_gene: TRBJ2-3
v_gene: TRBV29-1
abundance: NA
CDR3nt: TGCAGCGTTGACCCGGAGAGCACAGATACGCAGTATTTT
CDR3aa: CSVDPESTDTQYF

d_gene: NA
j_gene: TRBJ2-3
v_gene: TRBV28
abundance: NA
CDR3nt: TGTGCCATCCGGGGGAACTCAGCTGGCACAGATACGCAGTATTTT
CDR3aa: CAIRGNSAGTDTQYF

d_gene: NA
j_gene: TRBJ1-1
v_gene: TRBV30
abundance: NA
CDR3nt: TGTGCCTGGAGTGTATTAGGGGGATCGGCGAGGGCTGAAGCTTTCTTT
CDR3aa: CAWSVLGGSARAEAFF

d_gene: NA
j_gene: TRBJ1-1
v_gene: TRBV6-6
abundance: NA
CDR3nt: TGTGCCAGCGTCCTGACAGACGGAAACACTGAAGCTTTCTTT
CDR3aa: CASVLTDGNTEAFF

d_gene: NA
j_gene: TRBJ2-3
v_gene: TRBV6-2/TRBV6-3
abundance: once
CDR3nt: TGTGCCAGCAGTTACTCGGACTTGGGACGAGCAGATACGCAGTATTTT
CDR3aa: CASSYSDLGRADTQYF